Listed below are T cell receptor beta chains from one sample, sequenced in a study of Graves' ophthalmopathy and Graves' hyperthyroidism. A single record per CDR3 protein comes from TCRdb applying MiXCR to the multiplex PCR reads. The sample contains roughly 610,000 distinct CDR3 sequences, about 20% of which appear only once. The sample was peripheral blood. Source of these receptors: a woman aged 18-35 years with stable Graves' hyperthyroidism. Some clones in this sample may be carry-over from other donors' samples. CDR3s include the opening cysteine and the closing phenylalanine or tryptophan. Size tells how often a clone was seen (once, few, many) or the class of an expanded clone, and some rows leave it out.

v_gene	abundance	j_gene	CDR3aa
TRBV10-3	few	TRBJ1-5	CAISDGTGGQPQHF
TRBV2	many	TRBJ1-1	CASSRQWNTEAFF
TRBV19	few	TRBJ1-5	CASLGGAGNQPQHF
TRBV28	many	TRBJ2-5	CASSAQGARETQYF
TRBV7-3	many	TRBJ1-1	CASSLISIMNTEAFF
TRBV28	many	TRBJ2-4	CATTDRGKAKNIQYF
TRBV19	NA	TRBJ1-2	CASSIRDSTYGYTF
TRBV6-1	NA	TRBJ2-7	CASSGVGHEQYF
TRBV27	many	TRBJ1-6	CASSPSGSYNSPLHF
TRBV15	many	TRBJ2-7	CATSRDVGTVYEQYF
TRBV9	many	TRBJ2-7	CASSPGGQELYF
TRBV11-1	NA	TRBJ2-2	CASSYLGLPSRAGELFF
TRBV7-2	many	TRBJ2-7	CASSLGQGRYEQYF
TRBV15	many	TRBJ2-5	CATSGRSLQETQYF
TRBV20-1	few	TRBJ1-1	CSARRQPNTEAFF
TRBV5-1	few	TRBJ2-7	CASSFGSSGSWAYEQYF
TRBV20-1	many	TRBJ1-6	CSASLLDNSPLHF
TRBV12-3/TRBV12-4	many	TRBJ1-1	CASSLGTKNTEAFF
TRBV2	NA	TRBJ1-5	CASSDQGRGQPQHF
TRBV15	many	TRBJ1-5	CATSRDRRGSFQPQHF
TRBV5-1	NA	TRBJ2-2	CASSLGPANTGELFF
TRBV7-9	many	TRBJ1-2	CASSLHTNYGYTF
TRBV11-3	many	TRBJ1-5	CASSLVDRANQPQHF
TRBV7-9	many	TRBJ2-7	CASTTGYEQYF
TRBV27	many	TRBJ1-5	CASSTQGSQPQHF
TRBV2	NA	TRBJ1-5	CASSEEGINQPQHF
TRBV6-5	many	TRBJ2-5	CASSYSKVGRKLETQYF
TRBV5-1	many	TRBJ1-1	CASSRGQENTEAFF
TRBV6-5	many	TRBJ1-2	CASSWTADYGYTF
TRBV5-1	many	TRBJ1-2	CASSLATTPSGGYTF
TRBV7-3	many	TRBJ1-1	CASSRSGYTEAFF
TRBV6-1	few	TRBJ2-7	CASSETGGVGYEQYF
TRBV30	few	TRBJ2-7	CAWSTPGDEQYF
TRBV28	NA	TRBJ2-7	CASSFPPVVRVANEQYF
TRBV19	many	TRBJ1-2	CASTKQVSNYGYTF
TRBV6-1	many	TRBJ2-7	CASSDEIAYEQYF
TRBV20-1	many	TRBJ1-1	CSARDPGRDTEAFF
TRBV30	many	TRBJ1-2	CAWETGANYGYTF
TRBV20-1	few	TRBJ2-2	CSARKLVSNTGELFF
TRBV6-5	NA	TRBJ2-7	CASSYVAGSLEQYF
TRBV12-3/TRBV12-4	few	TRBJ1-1	CASSLLSMNTEAFF
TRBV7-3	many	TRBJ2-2	CASSFGVNTGELFF
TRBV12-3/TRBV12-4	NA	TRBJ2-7	CASARSPSYEQYF
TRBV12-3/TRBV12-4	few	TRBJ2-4	CANSPDRGFLLAKNIQYF
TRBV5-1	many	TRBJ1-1	CASSRTGVTNTEAFF
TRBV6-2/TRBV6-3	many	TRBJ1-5	CASSTLHGAQPQHF
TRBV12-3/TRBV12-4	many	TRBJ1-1	CASSFSGGWTEAFF
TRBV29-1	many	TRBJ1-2	CSVEGQGNYGYTF